What follows are 8 T cell receptor beta chains derived from one specimen sequenced in a study of blood T cell repertoires in COVID-19. Profiled with immunoSEQ multiplex PCR; TCRdb holds only in-frame clones, not every one. Here the sample spans about 150,000 clones, about 85% being singletons. The material sequenced was peripheral blood. Source of these receptors: an older man with COVID-19, enrolled during active disease.

The chain combines TRBV5-6 with TRBJ2-3, with 7 bases that match TRBD1. The germline V gene has CDR1 SGHDT and CDR2 YYEEEE. V lost 2 bases, J lost 6 bases, and 6 bases stayed unmatched. The CDR3 is made up of 14 amino acids. The DNA of the CDR3 is TGTGCCAGCAGCTTTCGACAGGGTGGTGATACGCAGTATTTT. Translated: CASSFRQGGDTQYF.

This clone appeared a single time. V gene TRBV5-6 combines with J gene TRBJ2-6; maybe TRBD2 (5 bases). Germline V gene lookup returns CDR1 SGHDT and CDR2 YYEEEE. V was shortened by 0 bases and J by 0 bases, with 7 bases between the two germline ends. The CDR3 is 16 amino acids. As DNA, the CDR3 is TGTGCCAGCAGCTTGGTGGGAGTCTCTGGGGCCAACGTCCTGACTTTC. Protein: CASSLVGVSGANVLTF.

This clone appeared a few times. The chain carries TRBV4-1 and TRBJ2-2, with TRBD1 identical over 7 bases. The J segment lost 7 bases and the V segment lost 4 bases, leaving 12 bases of the junction unmatched. The CDR3 is 16 amino acids. Germline V gives CDR1 MGHRA, CDR2 YSYEKL. DNA of the CDR3: TGCGCCAGCAGCCCTCCCAACAGGGGAGTGTACGGGGAGCTGTTTTTT. Translated: CASSPPNRGVYGELFF.

V gene TRBV9 combines with J gene TRBJ2-3; weak D call: TRBD1 (6 bases). This CDR3 region has 14 residues. V was cut by 4 bases and J by 3 bases, with 12 bases left in between. Per the germline V gene, CDR1 is SGDLS and CDR2 is YYNGEE. CDR3 amino acids: CASSRQGYTDTQYF. The CDR3 coding sequence is TGTGCCAGCAGCCGCCAGGGGTATACAGATACGCAGTATTTT.

Turning to this clone: The sample contains more than one DNA sequence encoding this CDR3. J is TRBJ2-6 and V is TRBV19; weak D call: TRBD2 (7 bases). Germline CDR1 reads LNHDA; CDR2 reads SQIVND (reference sequence). The CDR3 is 14 amino acids. V gave up 8 bases and J gave up 4 bases, with 12 bases separating them. The CDR3 DNA reads TGTGCCAGTCAAGGGGGGGCCGGGGCCAACGTCCTGACTTTC. Translating gives CASQGGAGANVLTF.

The chain combines TRBV29-1 with TRBJ2-5; 7 nucleotides line up with TRBD2. This CDR3 is built from 15 residues. Trimming removed 4 bases from V and 0 bases from J; junction bases left unmatched: 8. Germline V gene lookup returns CDR1 SQVTM and CDR2 ANQGSEA. The CDR3 loop reads CSVAPAGENQETQYF. The CDR3 DNA follows: TGCAGCGTTGCCCCCGCGGGAGAGAACCAAGAGACCCAGTACTTC.

V and J are TRBV9 and TRBJ2-2, with 7 bases that match TRBD2. Trimming at V came to 5 bases and at J to 3 bases, leaving 7 bases not matched to a gene. The V gene's germline CDR1 is SGDLS and CDR2 YYNGEE. There are 15 residues in the CDR3. This CDR3 is CASSARGGYTGELFF. For the CDR3, the DNA is TGTGCCAGCAGTGCCCGCGGGGGATACACCGGGGAGCTGTTTTTT.

The genes are TRBV5-4 and TRBJ2-5; 10 positions match TRBD2. CDR1 and CDR2 from the germline V gene are SGHNT and YYREEE (reference sequence). The trim removed 5 bases at V and 4 bases at J, leaving 11 bases unmatched. The CDR3 sequence is 16 residues long. The CDR3 region has the DNA TGTGCCAGCAGTTGGGATGGAGCGGGGGGGCGAGAGACCCAGTACTTC. It translates to CASSWDGAGGRETQYF.